Listed below are T cell receptor beta chains from one sample, sequenced in a study of T cell responses to AZD1222 COVID-19 vaccine. TCRdb's copy holds only in-frame clones and misses some; the assay was immunoSEQ multiplex PCR. The sample carries just over 80,000 clones, 90% recorded once. This specimen was peripheral blood, taken on day 0 of AZD1222 vaccination. Receptors were obtained from an adult in good health. Each CDR3 is given with its conserved first and last residue. Fields, in order: clone size, J gene, V gene, D gene, CDR3 protein, CDR3 DNA. D genes are given only for firm matches. Where a row states a size, it is once, few, many or the class of an expanded clone; other rows omit it.

clone_size: .
j_call: TRBJ1-1
v_call: TRBV6-2/TRBV6-3
d_call: .
cdr3_aa: CASSYSRRVSTEAFF
cdr3_nt: TGTGCCAGCAGTTACTCCCGCAGGGTGAGTACTGAAGCTTTCTTT

clone_size: .
j_call: TRBJ1-6
v_call: TRBV7-9
d_call: .
cdr3_aa: CASSRGGTPLHF
cdr3_nt: TGTGCCAGCAGCCGGGGCGGGACACCCCTCCACTTT

clone_size: .
j_call: TRBJ2-7
v_call: TRBV29-1
d_call: .
cdr3_aa: CSVDLGPYEQYF
cdr3_nt: TGCAGCGTGGACCTTGGCCCCTACGAGCAGTACTTC

clone_size: .
j_call: TRBJ1-2
v_call: TRBV6-5
d_call: .
cdr3_aa: CASSSGEGGYTF
cdr3_nt: TGTGCCAGCAGCTCAGGGGAGGGCGGCTACACCTTC

clone_size: .
j_call: TRBJ1-5
v_call: TRBV18
d_call: .
cdr3_aa: CASSPSLSNQPQHF
cdr3_nt: TGTGCCAGCTCACCATCCCTTAGCAATCAGCCCCAGCATTTT

clone_size: .
j_call: TRBJ1-1
v_call: TRBV7-9
d_call: .
cdr3_aa: CASSPGTWPNTEAFF
cdr3_nt: TGTGCCAGCAGCCCGGGGACTTGGCCAAACACTGAAGCTTTCTTT

clone_size: once
j_call: TRBJ1-1
v_call: TRBV9
d_call: .
cdr3_aa: CASSVGSRGVTEAFF
cdr3_nt: TGTGCCAGCAGCGTAGGTTCGAGGGGGGTAACTGAAGCTTTCTTT

clone_size: .
j_call: TRBJ2-1
v_call: TRBV3-1/TRBV3-2
d_call: TRBD2
cdr3_aa: CASSQVGLGIYNEQFF
cdr3_nt: TGTGCCAGCAGCCAAGTCGGACTAGGGATCTACAATGAGCAGTTCTTC

clone_size: .
j_call: TRBJ2-1
v_call: TRBV7-8
d_call: .
cdr3_aa: CASSLDAGLAPFNEIF
cdr3_nt: TGTGCCAGCAGCTTAGACGCAGGGCTAGCGCCCTTCAACGAGATCTTC

clone_size: .
j_call: TRBJ1-6
v_call: TRBV19
d_call: TRBD1
cdr3_aa: CASSKQGVKGNSPLHF
cdr3_nt: TGTGCCAGTAGTAAGCAGGGGGTAAAAGGCAATTCACCCCTCCACTTT

clone_size: .
j_call: TRBJ1-5
v_call: TRBV19
d_call: TRBD1
cdr3_aa: CASSMGQGHQPQHF
cdr3_nt: TGTGCCAGTAGTATGGGACAGGGCCATCAGCCCCAGCATTTT

clone_size: .
j_call: TRBJ1-2
v_call: TRBV9
d_call: .
cdr3_aa: CASSVELGGYTF
cdr3_nt: TGTGCCAGCAGCGTAGAGCTGGGGGGCTACACCTTC

clone_size: .
j_call: TRBJ2-2
v_call: TRBV28
d_call: .
cdr3_aa: CASQPFANTGELFF
cdr3_nt: TGTGCCAGCCAGCCCTTCGCGAACACCGGGGAGCTGTTTTTT

clone_size: .
j_call: TRBJ2-7
v_call: TRBV21-1
d_call: .
cdr3_aa: CASSKEAGSRGQTSYEQYF
cdr3_nt: TGTGCCAGCAGCAAAGAGGCGGGGAGTCGTGGTCAAACAAGCTACGAGCAGTACTTC

clone_size: .
j_call: TRBJ2-7
v_call: TRBV3-1/TRBV3-2
d_call: .
cdr3_aa: CASSQGPGQAYEQYF
cdr3_nt: TGTGCCAGCAGCCAAGGTCCAGGCCAGGCCTACGAGCAGTACTTC

clone_size: .
j_call: TRBJ2-7
v_call: TRBV2
d_call: .
cdr3_aa: CASGTAMREQYF
cdr3_nt: TGTGCCAGCGGGACGGCTATGAGGGAGCAGTACTTC

clone_size: .
j_call: TRBJ1-5
v_call: TRBV7-2
d_call: .
cdr3_aa: CASSLVVGGFQPQHF
cdr3_nt: TGTGCCAGCAGCTTAGTTGTAGGGGGGTTTCAGCCCCAGCATTTT

clone_size: .
j_call: TRBJ1-1
v_call: TRBV4-1
d_call: .
cdr3_aa: CASSQTITRGMNTEAFF
cdr3_nt: TGCGCCAGCAGCCAAACAATTACCAGGGGAATGAACACTGAAGCTTTCTTT

clone_size: .
j_call: TRBJ1-1
v_call: TRBV7-3
d_call: .
cdr3_aa: CASSLGEGAEAFF
cdr3_nt: TGTGCCAGCAGCCTAGGGGAAGGCGCTGAAGCTTTCTTT

clone_size: .
j_call: TRBJ1-1
v_call: TRBV3-1/TRBV3-2
d_call: TRBD1
cdr3_aa: CASSQDRGTLGAFF
cdr3_nt: TGTGCCAGCAGCCAGGACAGGGGGACTCTTGGAGCTTTCTTT

clone_size: .
j_call: TRBJ2-2
v_call: TRBV7-3
d_call: .
cdr3_aa: CASSLSGGANTGELFF
cdr3_nt: TGTGCCAGCAGCTTAAGTGGGGGCGCGAACACCGGGGAGCTGTTTTTT

clone_size: .
j_call: TRBJ1-1
v_call: TRBV7-2
d_call: .
cdr3_aa: CASSLLGTEAFF
cdr3_nt: TGTGCCAGCAGCTTATTGGGGACTGAAGCTTTCTTT

clone_size: .
j_call: TRBJ2-7
v_call: TRBV28
d_call: TRBD1
cdr3_aa: CASSEGQGVDEQYF
cdr3_nt: TGTGCCAGCAGCGAGGGACAGGGGGTCGACGAGCAGTACTTC

clone_size: .
j_call: TRBJ1-2
v_call: TRBV5-8
d_call: TRBD1
cdr3_aa: CASSTRDRANYGYTF
cdr3_nt: TGTGCCAGCAGCACAAGGGACAGGGCGAACTATGGCTACACCTTC

clone_size: .
j_call: TRBJ1-1
v_call: TRBV7-3
d_call: .
cdr3_aa: CASSSIPNTEAFF
cdr3_nt: TGTGCCAGCAGCTCGATACCAAACACTGAAGCTTTCTTT

clone_size: .
j_call: TRBJ1-1
v_call: TRBV10-3
d_call: .
cdr3_aa: CAIMTGNTEAFF
cdr3_nt: TGTGCCATCATGACAGGGAACACTGAAGCTTTCTTT

clone_size: .
j_call: TRBJ1-5
v_call: TRBV6-2/TRBV6-3
d_call: .
cdr3_aa: CASSYSFGWQPQHF
cdr3_nt: TGTGCCAGCAGTTACTCGTTCGGGTGGCAGCCCCAGCATTTT

clone_size: .
j_call: TRBJ2-7
v_call: TRBV27
d_call: .
cdr3_aa: CASSLWVGQASYEQYF
cdr3_nt: TGTGCCAGCAGTTTATGGGTAGGCCAGGCCTCCTACGAGCAGTACTTC

clone_size: .
j_call: TRBJ1-2
v_call: TRBV2
d_call: .
cdr3_aa: CASISGTKSYGYTF
cdr3_nt: TGTGCCAGCATTTCCGGGACAAAAAGCTATGGCTACACCTTC

clone_size: .
j_call: TRBJ1-2
v_call: TRBV6-1
d_call: .
cdr3_aa: CASSELGYGYTF
cdr3_nt: TGTGCCAGCAGTGAACTGGGTTATGGCTACACCTTC

clone_size: once
j_call: TRBJ1-2
v_call: TRBV18
d_call: TRBD1
cdr3_aa: CASSDRDRAIYGYTF
cdr3_nt: TGTGCCAGCTCAGACCGGGACAGGGCAATCTATGGCTACACCTTC

clone_size: medium-sized
j_call: TRBJ1-6
v_call: TRBV28
d_call: .
cdr3_aa: CASSYHFTPLHF
cdr3_nt: TGTGCCAGCAGTTACCACTTCACGCCCCTCCACTTT

clone_size: .
j_call: TRBJ2-3
v_call: TRBV20-1
d_call: .
cdr3_aa: CSQGASDTQYF
cdr3_nt: TGCAGTCAAGGGGCCTCAGATACGCAGTATTTT

clone_size: .
j_call: TRBJ1-1
v_call: TRBV5-1
d_call: .
cdr3_aa: CASSLVRGNTEAFF
cdr3_nt: TGCGCCAGCAGCTTGGTACGGGGAAACACTGAAGCTTTCTTT

clone_size: .
j_call: TRBJ2-1
v_call: TRBV18
d_call: .
cdr3_aa: CASSLTQSNNEQFF
cdr3_nt: TGTGCCAGCTCACTCACGCAGTCTAACAATGAGCAGTTCTTC

clone_size: .
j_call: TRBJ2-1
v_call: TRBV27
d_call: TRBD1
cdr3_aa: CASSLRQGAPNEQFF
cdr3_nt: TGTGCCAGCAGTTTAAGACAGGGGGCTCCGAATGAGCAGTTCTTC